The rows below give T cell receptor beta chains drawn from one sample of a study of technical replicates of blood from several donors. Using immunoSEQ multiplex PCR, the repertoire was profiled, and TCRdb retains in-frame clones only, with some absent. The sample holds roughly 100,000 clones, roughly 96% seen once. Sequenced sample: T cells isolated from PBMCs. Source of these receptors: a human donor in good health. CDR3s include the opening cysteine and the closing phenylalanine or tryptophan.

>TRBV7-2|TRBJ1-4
CASRQRDTSNEKLFF
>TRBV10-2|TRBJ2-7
CASNNIPYEQYF
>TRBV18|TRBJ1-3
CASSPTTRILKISGNTIYF
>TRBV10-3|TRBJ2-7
CAISEGLAGYEQYF
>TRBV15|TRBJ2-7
CATSRDISGSYEQYF
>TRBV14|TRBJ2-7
CASSQTKKETYEQYF
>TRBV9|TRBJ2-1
CASSNGRGYNEQFF
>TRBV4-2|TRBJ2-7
CASSLAGEHEQYF
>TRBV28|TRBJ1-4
CASGKGHANEKLFF
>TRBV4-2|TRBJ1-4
CASSQAALGGLNEKLFF
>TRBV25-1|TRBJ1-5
CASNRGNQPQHF
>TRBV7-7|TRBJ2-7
CASSPTGENEQYF
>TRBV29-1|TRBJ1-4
CSVAGEKLFF
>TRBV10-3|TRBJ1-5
CATGTTDYQPQHF
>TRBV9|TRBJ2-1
CASSVGGGLAGVSSYNEQFF
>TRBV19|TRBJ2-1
CASSGLAGGPGSDEQFF
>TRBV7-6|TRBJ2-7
CASSAVTGEQYF
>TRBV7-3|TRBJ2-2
CASSLQGLTGELFF
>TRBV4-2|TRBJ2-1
CASSQVIQGAKDEQFF
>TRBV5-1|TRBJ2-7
CASSMTSGRTYEQYF
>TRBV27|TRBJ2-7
CASPRGTSGILTYEQYF
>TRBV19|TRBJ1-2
CASSNGYRGNYGYTF
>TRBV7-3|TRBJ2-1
CASSYDRDRAYNEQFF
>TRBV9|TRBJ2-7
CASSKSVSYEQYF
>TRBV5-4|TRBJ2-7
CASRPGNSYEQYF
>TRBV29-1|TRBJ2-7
CSVGQGHSYEQYF
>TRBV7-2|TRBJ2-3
CASSLVGVTTDTQYF
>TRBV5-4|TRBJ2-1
CASRGSGTGLYNEQFF
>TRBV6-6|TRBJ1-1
CASTARTENTEAFF
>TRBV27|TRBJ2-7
CASSFNYEQYF
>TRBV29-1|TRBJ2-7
CSVAGTGNYEQYF
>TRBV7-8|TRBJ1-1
CASSLPQWTGEGLDTEAFF
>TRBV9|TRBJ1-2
CASSVGSAGTAANYGYTF
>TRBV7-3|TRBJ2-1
CASSSSGRRYNEQFF
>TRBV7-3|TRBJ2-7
CASSLGLAHEQYF
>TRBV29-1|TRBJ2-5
CSVGSPRQGGETQYF
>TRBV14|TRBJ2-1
CASSQEGLAGGVYNEQFF
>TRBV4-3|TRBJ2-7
CASSPRTGPYEQYF
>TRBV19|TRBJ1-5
CASRSFRQPQHF
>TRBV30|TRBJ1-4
CAWGTGQGYEKLFF
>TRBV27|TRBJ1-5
CASSLGRGSEQPQHF
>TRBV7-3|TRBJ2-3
CASSPRTSGYTDTQYF
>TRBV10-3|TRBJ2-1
CATSVRGGDEQFF
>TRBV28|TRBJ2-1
CASSLGTSGRSEQFF
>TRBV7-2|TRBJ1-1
CASSYLYSNTEAFF
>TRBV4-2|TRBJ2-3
CASSQDQGGGTDTQYF
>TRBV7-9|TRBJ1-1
CASSFLDREEAFF
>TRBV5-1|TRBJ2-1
CASSLYGGENNEQFF